This T cell receptor (beta chain) stems from a study of a mutant IDH1 vaccine in newly diagnosed glioma (dated by TCRdb to about 2021). A note on the overall study: Patients received eight vaccinations in weeks 1, 3, 5, 7, 11, 15, 19 and 23, corresponding to visits V03 through V10. The approximately 32 treated patients were approximately 60% male and around 40% female, with a mean age of roughly 40 years. Peripheral blood samples were drawn at six visits, namely V03 (baseline), V05, V07, V10, V12 and V13. Longitudinal TCRB deep sequencing was done for 25 to 30 treated patients, wherever samples were available for exploratory analyses. In the chemotherapy-containing groups, vaccination started alongside temozolomide cycles, whereas in patients who had radiotherapy alone it started 4-6 weeks after radiotherapy. Prior to enrollment, standard therapy consisting of radiotherapy alone, temozolomide alone, or radiochemotherapy with temozolomide had been administered to patients, with the combination being received by most patients. The research as a whole found: Immune responses induced by the vaccine were seen in approximately 93% of patients across multiple MHC alleles. According to the authors, sample limitations meant that analyses of patient blood samples could not be reproduced. PBMC samples for TCRB deep sequencing were selected based on availability. Pseudoprogression appeared unrelated to alterations in the top peripheral T cell clonotypes detected by TCRB sequencing.

According to the study, the label for this sample's time point signals: week 23, last vaccination. A 20-mer mutant IDH1 peptide at 300 micrograms in Montanide made up each vaccine dose, which was injected subcutaneously together with topical imiquimod. Newly diagnosed WHO grade 3 or 4 IDH1-mutant astrocytomas showing loss of nuclear ATRX were present in the donors. The samples were drawn from NOA16, a multicentre, single-arm, open-label phase I trial in Germany that tested a mutant IDH1 peptide vaccine in humans for the first time. Genomic DNA for TCRB sequencing was extracted from EDTA blood using the DNeasy Blood and Tissue Kit. Remarks on this clone: Its antigen is unknown. There are no base qualities to consult, and no much larger clone falls within one base.

Library preparation used the immunoSEQ multiplex PCR assay. The hsTCRB Kit was used according to the manufacturer's protocol to amplify rearranged TCR beta chain sequences. Sequencing of TCRB libraries was carried out on an Illumina MiSeq. From the authors' description of their analysis: The proprietary platform of the kit vendor was used for demultiplexing, trimming and gene mapping. The table comes from immuneACCESS by way of TCRdb, which keeps in-frame sequences with V and J called. Part of the clones is missing from these tables; in studies checked, under half for an unresolved V gene and the rest for unknown reasons. From that table come the V and J calls and clone size; the DNA was used to work out D and trimming. The sample yields approximately 44,000 clones; approximately 84% were counted once. Over 2% of the sample is held by the ten biggest clonotypes. The clonotype was recovered from a woman under 30 with glioma. Some clones in this sample may be carry-over from other donors' samples. The sequencing used PBMCs, collected from a glioma patient whose treatment included an IDH1 peptide vaccine.

The CDR3 has the sequence CASSRKADRGYNSPLHF. The DNA sequence is TGCGCCAGCAGCCGTAAGGCGGACAGGGGCTATAATTCACCCCTCCACTTT. The chain links TRBV5-1 with TRBJ1-6; TRBD1 lines up with 9 middle nucleotides. Germline trimming amounts to 4 bases on V and 3 bases on J, with 8 as the count of junction bases outside the gene matches. From the cysteine through the phenylalanine, the CDR3 covers 17 amino acids. Just the 51-base CDR3 DNA is kept, in frame starting at base 1. The germline V gene provides CDR1 SGHRS and CDR2 YFSETQ.